The clone carrying this T cell receptor (beta chain) has only one observation. Its cognate antigen is unknown. CDR1 is MGHRA and CDR2 is YSYEKL in the germline V gene. This CDR3 contains 12 residues. Trimming took 1 base from V and 3 from J, leaving 4 bases between them. Investigators isolated RNA and reverse transcribed it into cDNA to act as the sequencing template. TCRdb's table, derived via immunoSEQ multiplex PCR, lists solely in-frame clones and lacks some. In the table there are about 200,000 clones, 30% to 40% of which are singletons. Treatment in this sample: oral pan-JAK inhibitor, 5-10 mg twice daily. Peripheral blood, together with lesional scalp punch biopsies, was collected from alopecia areata patients. The data stem from a study of CD8+ T cells in alopecia areata. Across the study: The SALT score measured affected scalp surface percentage in treated patients.

Regarding the study as a whole: Normal scalp showed lower clonality than lesional scalp, especially alopecia totalis/universalis.

The J gene is TRBJ2-7, the V gene TRBV4-1; D is undetermined. The receptor comes from a human donor with alopecia areata. The sample in question was CD4+ T cells sorted from blood, obtained at approximately week 34, from a patient treated with tofacitinib. The CDR3 DNA reads as TGCGCCAGCAGCCAAGGGCTCTACGAGCAGTACTTC. Protein sequence: CASSQGLYEQYF.